This T cell receptor (beta chain) was captured by sequencing in a study of control samples from healthy donors and cancer patients. Some clones are missing from TCRdb's copy, which holds only in-frame ones; the method was immunoSEQ multiplex PCR. The table includes about 140,000 clones, about 90% detected once. CDR1 is SGHRS, CDR2 YFSETQ, per germline. The CDR3 length is 12 residues. Deletions cut 6 bases from V and 3 bases from J, with 9 bases between. The sequence derives from a man between 18 and 35 years old in good health. The chain recombines TRBV5-1 with TRBJ1-1; D is ambiguous. Input material: blood. CDR3 region: CASKIGDTEAFF. The CDR3 DNA sequence: TGCGCCAGCAAAATCGGGGACACTGAAGCTTTCTTT.